A selection of T cell receptor beta chains follows, all from one sample in a study of response to subunit inactivated influenza vaccine. MiXCR, applied by TCRdb to the RT-PCR reads, yields one record per CDR3 protein. Altogether around 540,000 distinct CDR3 sequences are present, around 11% being singletons, with the ten largest covering roughly 10%. Sequences were derived from PBMCs from blood, sampled on the day of vaccination. Every receptor here comes from a man between 50 and 59 years old who received an inactivated influenza vaccine. CDR3s include the opening cysteine and the closing phenylalanine or tryptophan. The order of the fields is D gene, J gene, V gene, clone size, CDR3 DNA, CDR3 protein. The D gene is left open where the match is weak. Not every row has a clone size; where given, it reads once, few, many or a size class.

d_gene: TRBD2
j_gene: TRBJ2-4
v_gene: TRBV4-2
abundance: .
CDR3nt: TGTGCCAGCAGCCGAACCAGACTAGCGGGGGGGCCATCAGCCAAAAACATTCAGTACTTC
CDR3aa: CASSRTRLAGGPSAKNIQYF

d_gene: TRBD1
j_gene: TRBJ1-5
v_gene: TRBV6-5
abundance: many
CDR3nt: TGTGCCAGCAGCAACTCCGGGACAGGGAGTCAGCCCCAGCATTTT
CDR3aa: CASSNSGTGSQPQHF

d_gene: .
j_gene: TRBJ1-2
v_gene: TRBV12-3/TRBV12-4
abundance: few
CDR3nt: TGTGCCAGCAGTTTATGGGACACCGTCTATGGCTACACCTTC
CDR3aa: CASSLWDTVYGYTF

d_gene: .
j_gene: TRBJ1-5
v_gene: TRBV6-1
abundance: many
CDR3nt: TGTGCCAGCTCAAGGGACAATCAGCCCCAGCATTTT
CDR3aa: CASSRDNQPQHF

d_gene: TRBD2
j_gene: TRBJ2-1
v_gene: TRBV7-9
abundance: few
CDR3nt: TGTGCCAGCATGGCTAGCGGGAGTAAGTACAATGAGCAGTTCTTC
CDR3aa: CASMASGSKYNEQFF

d_gene: .
j_gene: TRBJ2-1
v_gene: TRBV5-1
abundance: few
CDR3nt: TGCGCCAGCAGCTTGGCCGAGACTTTAAATGAGCAGTTCTTC
CDR3aa: CASSLAETLNEQFF

d_gene: .
j_gene: TRBJ2-1
v_gene: TRBV28
abundance: few
CDR3nt: TGTGCCAGCAAAAGGGGGGGAACCTACAATGAGCAGTTCTTC
CDR3aa: CASKRGGTYNEQFF

d_gene: .
j_gene: TRBJ2-3
v_gene: TRBV28
abundance: .
CDR3nt: TGTGCCAGCAATCGAGGGGGTACGTCAGATACGCAGTATTTT
CDR3aa: CASNRGGTSDTQYF

d_gene: TRBD2
j_gene: TRBJ2-2
v_gene: TRBV9
abundance: .
CDR3nt: TGTGCCAGCAGCCCAGAACTAGCGGGAGTTCCCGGGGAGCTGTTTTTT
CDR3aa: CASSPELAGVPGELFF

d_gene: .
j_gene: TRBJ1-2
v_gene: TRBV12-3/TRBV12-4
abundance: .
CDR3nt: TGTGCCAGCGGGCCAGATTATGGCTACACCTTC
CDR3aa: CASGPDYGYTF

d_gene: TRBD1
j_gene: TRBJ2-1
v_gene: TRBV6-1
abundance: few
CDR3nt: TGTGCCAGCAGTCTGACCGGGACAGGGACCTACAATGAGCAGTTCTTC
CDR3aa: CASSLTGTGTYNEQFF

d_gene: .
j_gene: TRBJ2-3
v_gene: TRBV29-1
abundance: many
CDR3nt: TGCAGCGTCCGGGACGCCACAGATACGCAGTATTTT
CDR3aa: CSVRDATDTQYF

d_gene: .
j_gene: TRBJ2-7
v_gene: TRBV12-3/TRBV12-4
abundance: many
CDR3nt: TGTGCCAGCAGCCGACCCAGCTCCTACGAGCAGTACTTC
CDR3aa: CASSRPSSYEQYF

d_gene: .
j_gene: TRBJ2-7
v_gene: TRBV6-1
abundance: .
CDR3nt: TGTGCCAGCAGCCTACTATTCCCCAGCTACGAGCAGTACTTC
CDR3aa: CASSLLFPSYEQYF

d_gene: .
j_gene: TRBJ2-7
v_gene: TRBV20-1
abundance: few
CDR3nt: TGCAGTGCTTCCACCCGGCTCGAAGGGAGCTACGAGCAGTACTTC
CDR3aa: CSASTRLEGSYEQYF

d_gene: TRBD1
j_gene: TRBJ2-1
v_gene: TRBV14
abundance: many
CDR3nt: TGTGCCAGCAGCCAAGGGACGGGACAGTGGACTGAGCAGTTCTTC
CDR3aa: CASSQGTGQWTEQFF

d_gene: TRBD2
j_gene: TRBJ2-1
v_gene: TRBV28
abundance: few
CDR3nt: TGTGCCACCCTAGACGGGGGGGGAAATGAGCAGTTCTTC
CDR3aa: CATLDGGGNEQFF

d_gene: .
j_gene: TRBJ1-6
v_gene: TRBV15
abundance: .
CDR3nt: TGTGCCACCAGCAGAGAAATTAGTATCGGCCGAAATTCACCCCTCCACTTT
CDR3aa: CATSREISIGRNSPLHF

d_gene: TRBD1
j_gene: TRBJ2-7
v_gene: TRBV12-3/TRBV12-4
abundance: many
CDR3nt: TGTGCCAGCAGCCGACAGGGCTGGGACTACGAGCAGTACTTC
CDR3aa: CASSRQGWDYEQYF

d_gene: .
j_gene: TRBJ2-7
v_gene: TRBV5-6
abundance: few
CDR3nt: TGTGCCAGCAGCTTGTTTGGGGACGCAGAGAACGAGCAGTACTTC
CDR3aa: CASSLFGDAENEQYF

d_gene: .
j_gene: TRBJ2-3
v_gene: TRBV7-2
abundance: .
CDR3nt: TGTGCCAGCAGCTTGGCTATTCAGGCAGATACGCAGTATTTT
CDR3aa: CASSLAIQADTQYF

d_gene: TRBD1
j_gene: TRBJ2-6
v_gene: TRBV5-1
abundance: .
CDR3nt: TGCGCCAGCAGCTTACCCTCCGGGACAGGGCCCCACCTCTCTGGGGCCAACGTCCTGACTTTC
CDR3aa: CASSLPSGTGPHLSGANVLTF

d_gene: .
j_gene: TRBJ1-5
v_gene: TRBV10-2
abundance: many
CDR3nt: TGCGCCAGCAGTGCTCGGACGAATAGCAATCAGCCCCAGCATTTT
CDR3aa: CASSARTNSNQPQHF

d_gene: TRBD1
j_gene: TRBJ2-1
v_gene: TRBV9
abundance: few
CDR3nt: TGTGCCAGCAGCGTAGTGGAGCAGGGGGCGAATGAGCAGTTCTTC
CDR3aa: CASSVVEQGANEQFF

d_gene: TRBD1
j_gene: TRBJ2-1
v_gene: TRBV20-1
abundance: .
CDR3nt: TGCAGTGGATCGGACCAGGGGGCGGACAATGAGCAGATCTTC
CDR3aa: CSGSDQGADNEQIF

d_gene: .
j_gene: TRBJ2-3
v_gene: TRBV5-1
abundance: few
CDR3nt: TGCGCCAGCAGCGAGTCGCGTGATACGCAGTATTTT
CDR3aa: CASSESRDTQYF

d_gene: .
j_gene: TRBJ1-1
v_gene: TRBV7-9
abundance: .
CDR3nt: TGTGCCAGCAGCTTAGGACCCGCCGGGGCTTTCTTT
CDR3aa: CASSLGPAGAFF

d_gene: .
j_gene: TRBJ2-7
v_gene: TRBV7-9
abundance: .
CDR3nt: TGTGCCAGCAGCACTATCCACTCCGACGAGCAGTACTTC
CDR3aa: CASSTIHSDEQYF

d_gene: .
j_gene: TRBJ2-3
v_gene: TRBV7-9
abundance: few
CDR3nt: TGTGCCAGCAGCTTAGGGGGAACCTTGGATACGCAGTATTTT
CDR3aa: CASSLGGTLDTQYF

d_gene: .
j_gene: TRBJ2-7
v_gene: TRBV5-6
abundance: .
CDR3nt: TGTGCCAGCAGCTTGGCCGGGACTGAAGCCTACGAGCAGTACTTC
CDR3aa: CASSLAGTEAYEQYF

d_gene: .
j_gene: TRBJ2-2
v_gene: TRBV10-2
abundance: .
CDR3nt: TGCGCCAGCAGTGAGTCGGGGCTGTCCGGGGAGCTGTTTTTT
CDR3aa: CASSESGLSGELFF

d_gene: TRBD2
j_gene: TRBJ2-5
v_gene: TRBV20-1
abundance: .
CDR3nt: TGCAGTGCCCCCTTTAGCGGGGGGGTGGAGACCCAGTACTTC
CDR3aa: CSAPFSGGVETQYF

d_gene: TRBD1
j_gene: TRBJ1-4
v_gene: TRBV20-1
abundance: few
CDR3nt: TGCAGTGCTGGGGGGACAGCTAATGAAAAACTGTTTTTT
CDR3aa: CSAGGTANEKLFF

d_gene: .
j_gene: TRBJ2-5
v_gene: TRBV7-2
abundance: .
CDR3nt: TGTGCCAGCGGGGGCTCGTACGGGGAGACCCAGTACTTC
CDR3aa: CASGGSYGETQYF

d_gene: TRBD1
j_gene: TRBJ2-7
v_gene: TRBV7-9
abundance: few
CDR3nt: TGTGCCAGCAGCTCCCCCTCGACAGGGGCCTACGAGCAGTACTTC
CDR3aa: CASSSPSTGAYEQYF

d_gene: .
j_gene: TRBJ1-1
v_gene: TRBV20-1
abundance: few
CDR3nt: TGCAGAGTCCTCCCTTTAGGGTGGGAGGGCACTGAAGCTTTCTTT
CDR3aa: CRVLPLGWEGTEAFF

d_gene: TRBD1
j_gene: TRBJ2-7
v_gene: TRBV20-1
abundance: .
CDR3nt: TGCAGTGCCGGGACAGGGGGAAGGAACGAGCAGTACTTC
CDR3aa: CSAGTGGRNEQYF

d_gene: TRBD1
j_gene: TRBJ2-4
v_gene: TRBV12-3/TRBV12-4
abundance: .
CDR3nt: TGTGCCAGCAGTGGACAGGGGGCCAAGACCGGAGACATTCAGTACTTC
CDR3aa: CASSGQGAKTGDIQYF

d_gene: .
j_gene: TRBJ2-5
v_gene: TRBV5-6
abundance: few
CDR3nt: TGTGCCAGCAGCCTCTATCGGGGGAGTGCCACCCGGGAGACCCAGTACTTC
CDR3aa: CASSLYRGSATRETQYF

d_gene: .
j_gene: TRBJ2-7
v_gene: TRBV2
abundance: many
CDR3nt: TGTGCCAGCAGTGAAGTGGGGGGGCCTAACGAGCAGTACTTC
CDR3aa: CASSEVGGPNEQYF

d_gene: .
j_gene: TRBJ2-7
v_gene: TRBV3-1
abundance: .
CDR3nt: TGTGCCAGCAGCCAAGTCGGCAGGGAGGACGAGCAGTACTTC
CDR3aa: CASSQVGREDEQYF

d_gene: .
j_gene: TRBJ2-5
v_gene: TRBV9
abundance: .
CDR3nt: TGTGCCAGCAGCGTAGAACCAGCGTCAGAGACCCAGTACTTC
CDR3aa: CASSVEPASETQYF

d_gene: TRBD1
j_gene: TRBJ1-4
v_gene: TRBV2
abundance: few
CDR3nt: TGTGCCAGCAGTGAACAGGGACAGGCTAATGAAAAACTGTTTTTT
CDR3aa: CASSEQGQANEKLFF

d_gene: TRBD1
j_gene: TRBJ2-3
v_gene: TRBV28
abundance: few
CDR3nt: TGTGCCAGCAGTTTATGGGGGAGACAGGGTCGTAGTACGCAGTATTTT
CDR3aa: CASSLWGRQGRSTQYF

d_gene: .
j_gene: TRBJ1-5
v_gene: TRBV20-1
abundance: few
CDR3nt: TGCAGTGCTAGAGGCGGAAGATACAATCAGCCCCAGCATTTT
CDR3aa: CSARGGRYNQPQHF

d_gene: TRBD2
j_gene: TRBJ2-7
v_gene: TRBV4-2
abundance: .
CDR3nt: TGTGCCAGCAGCCCTGGACTAGCGGTGACCTACGAGCAGTACTTC
CDR3aa: CASSPGLAVTYEQYF

d_gene: TRBD2
j_gene: TRBJ2-5
v_gene: TRBV5-4
abundance: .
CDR3nt: TGTGCCAGCAGCTTGGTAGCGGGAGGGACCTCGTCCCAGTACTTC
CDR3aa: CASSLVAGGTSSQYF

d_gene: .
j_gene: TRBJ2-5
v_gene: TRBV5-6
abundance: .
CDR3nt: TGTGCCAGCAGCACGTCAGGGGTCCAAGAGACCCAGTACTTC
CDR3aa: CASSTSGVQETQYF

d_gene: .
j_gene: TRBJ2-1
v_gene: TRBV7-2
abundance: .
CDR3nt: TGTGCCAGCAGCCGCGACAGTTATGAGCAGTTCTTC
CDR3aa: CASSRDSYEQFF